A selection of T cell receptor beta chains follows, all from one sample in a study of CD8 T cells in ankylosing spondylitis. TCRdb reanalysed the 5' RACE reads using MiXCR and keeps one entry per CDR3 protein. The top ten clones hold roughly 5% of a sample with roughly 230,000 distinct CDR3 sequences, 7.5% to 9.5% of them seen once. Sequencing used blood, either unsorted or a sorted T cell fraction (not recorded which). The receptors were sampled from a female donor with ankylosing spondylitis or in good health (not recorded which). CDR3s include the opening cysteine and the closing phenylalanine or tryptophan. Fields, in order: D gene, J gene, V gene, clone size, CDR3 protein, CDR3 DNA. A D gene is named only where the DNA matches it firmly. Size is omitted from some rows. Given values are once, few, many or a class for expanded clones.

TRBD2 TRBJ2-3 TRBV20-1 many CSARASGRYTQYF TGCAGTGCTAGAGCCAGCGGGAGATATACGCAGTATTTT
. TRBJ2-3 TRBV11-2 few CASSTGDSGGGTDTQYF TGTGCCAGCAGCACAGGGGATAGCGGAGGGGGCACAGATACGCAGTATTTT
. TRBJ2-1 TRBV7-6 many CASAPSGAVNEQFF TGTGCCAGTGCCCCGAGTGGGGCAGTAAATGAGCAGTTCTTC
. TRBJ1-2 TRBV6-1 many CASSLTDNYGYTF TGTGCCAGCAGTCTAACCGACAACTATGGCTACACCTTC
TRBD1 TRBJ1-2 TRBV6-5 many CASSLTGAEGYTF TGTGCCAGCAGCTTAACAGGGGCTGAGGGCTACACCTTC
. TRBJ2-1 TRBV7-3 many CASTDRTGSSYNEQFF TGTGCCAGCACCGACAGGACTGGAAGCTCCTACAATGAGCAGTTCTTC
. TRBJ1-1 TRBV5-4 . CASSPRSGMNTEAFF TGTGCCAGCAGCCCCCGGTCCGGTATGAACACTGAAGCTTTCTTT
TRBD1 TRBJ2-2 TRBV7-2 . CASSWTGTSGELFF TGTGCCAGCAGCTGGACAGGGACTTCGGGGGAGCTGTTTTTT
TRBD1 TRBJ2-1 TRBV20-1 many CSASRDRGLF TGCAGTGCTAGTAGGGACAGGGGACTCTTC
. TRBJ2-2 TRBV7-9 many CASSGPSNTGELFF TGTGCCAGCAGTGGTCCCTCGAACACCGGGGAGCTGTTTTTT
. TRBJ2-1 TRBV10-3 many CAISADLSSYNEQFF TGTGCCATCAGTGCTGACCTGAGCTCCTACAATGAGCAGTTCTTC
. TRBJ2-2 TRBV20-1 many CSARLYGGTGELFF TGCAGTGCTAGACTTTATGGGGGCACCGGGGAGCTGTTTTTT
TRBD1 TRBJ1-2 TRBV7-2 few CASSLQGALNGYTF TGTGCCAGCAGTCTACAGGGGGCTTTGAATGGCTACACCTTC
. TRBJ2-3 TRBV25-1 many CASSPAGAQAGTQYF TGTGCCAGCAGCCCCGCAGGGGCCCAGGCGGGTACGCAGTATTTT
TRBD1 TRBJ2-5 TRBV5-5 many CASSARQRTGLETQYF TGTGCCAGCAGCGCCAGACAGCGGACAGGGCTCGAGACCCAGTACTTC
. TRBJ2-7 TRBV15 many CATSSLQGFGYEQYF TGTGCCACCAGCTCCTTGCAGGGTTTTGGGTACGAGCAGTACTTC
. TRBJ1-6 TRBV6-1 . CASSWGGLFDNSPLHF TGTGCCAGCAGCTGGGGGGGGTTATTCGATAATTCACCCCTCCACTTT
TRBD1 TRBJ2-7 TRBV20-1 many CSAEGRDRAYEQYF TGCAGTGCCGAAGGCCGGGACAGGGCCTACGAGCAGTACTTC
TRBD1 TRBJ1-2 TRBV7-2 . CASSFGRGPSYGYTF TGTGCCAGCAGCTTTGGCAGGGGGCCAAGCTATGGCTACACCTTC
. TRBJ1-2 TRBV4-3 many CASSHGNVYGYTF TGCGCCAGCAGCCACGGAAATGTCTATGGCTACACCTTC
TRBD1 TRBJ2-1 TRBV5-4 many CASSFGTGPYNEQFF TGTGCCAGCAGCTTCGGGACAGGACCCTACAATGAGCAGTTCTTC
. TRBJ2-1 TRBV12-3/TRBV12-4 many CANPDEQFF TGTGCCAATCCCGATGAGCAGTTCTTC
TRBD1 TRBJ2-7 TRBV27 . CASSFGQAYEQYF TGTGCCAGCAGTTTCGGACAGGCCTACGAGCAGTACTTC
TRBD2 TRBJ2-7 TRBV24-1 many CATSDASSGRHYEQYF TGTGCCACCAGTGATGCCTCTAGCGGGAGGCACTACGAGCAGTACTTC
. TRBJ2-5 TRBV29-1 many CSVGGLAETQYF TGCAGCGTTGGGGGCCTGGCGGAGACCCAGTACTTC
. TRBJ1-3 TRBV7-2 many CASSLGTGAGNTIYF TGTGCCAGCAGCTTAGGGACGGGCGCTGGAAACACCATATATTTT
TRBD2 TRBJ2-1 TRBV30 many CAWSTLGLAYNEQFF TGTGCCTGGAGTACACTAGGACTAGCTTACAATGAGCAGTTCTTC
. TRBJ2-1 TRBV18 many CASSQLASSYNEQFF TGTGCCAGCTCCCAACTAGCTTCCTCCTACAATGAGCAGTTCTTC
. TRBJ2-2 TRBV29-1 many CSVGLGTTGELFF TGCAGCGTTGGGCTAGGCACCACCGGGGAGCTGTTTTTT
TRBD2 TRBJ2-1 TRBV7-9 . CASSQTSGRMNEQFF TGTGCCAGCAGCCAGACTAGCGGGAGAATGAATGAGCAGTTCTTC
TRBD2 TRBJ2-2 TRBV5-4 many CASSFGPGLAGRWGTGELFF TGTGCCAGCAGTTTCGGACCGGGACTAGCGGGCCGGTGGGGCACCGGGGAGCTGTTTTTT